This T cell receptor (beta chain) was profiled in a study of blood T cells in healthy people across ages. This clonotype was detected only a few times. What it binds is unknown. Study observations and caveats: Naive T cell percentage showed a strong correlation with TCR beta diversity. Comparison with aged donors showed that long-lived donors had more naive CD4+ cells and higher diversity. Roughly linear age-related decline in beta diversity appeared, significant by age about 40.

Together with a sample-barcoded 5' primer, a J-beta primer mix was included in a second PCR lasting roughly 6 to 12 cycles. Every single cDNA molecule received a tag from a template-switch adaptor with 12 random nucleotides. A single record per CDR3 protein comes from TCRdb applying MiXCR to the 5' RACE reads. The sample lists more than 500,000 distinct CDR3 sequences, roughly 28% occurring once. The germline V and J ends were trimmed by 5 bases and 7 bases, with 18 bases remaining between them. CDR1 and CDR2 (germline): SGHRS, YFSETQ. The CDR3 covers 14 residues. This TCR was recovered from a woman in her seventies in good health. This sequence joins TRBV5-1 and TRBJ1-2; the D is unclear. Sample: blood. In DNA, the CDR3 is TGCGCCAGCAGTGTCGGAGGCATGACTCGTGGCTACACCTTC. Amino acid sequence: CASSVGGMTRGYTF.